This is a list of T cell receptor beta chains from one sample in a study of CD8 T cells in acute hepatitis C reinfection. Libraries were prepared by immunoSEQ multiplex PCR; TCRdb keeps only in-frame clonotypes and omits some of them. The data hold approximately 40,000 clones, with roughly 88% observed a single time. Sequenced input: naive CD8+ T cells from PBMCs. These receptors were taken from a young woman who spontaneously cleared hepatitis C infection. CDR3s include the opening cysteine and the closing phenylalanine or tryptophan. A D gene is named only where the DNA matches it firmly. Size is omitted from some rows. Given values are once, few, many or a class for expanded clones.

D gene	CDR3 length	clone size	V gene	J gene	CDR3 protein	CDR3 DNA
.	15	once	TRBV7-9	TRBJ1-4	CASSLVLGTNEKLFF	TGTGCCAGCAGCTTAGTTTTGGGAACTAATGAAAAACTGTTTTTT
.	14	.	TRBV5-1	TRBJ2-1	CASSLPPPYNEQFF	TGCGCCAGCAGCTTGCCCCCGCCCTACAATGAGCAGTTCTTC
TRBD1	14	once	TRBV27	TRBJ1-4	CASRSGTGSAELFF	TGTGCCAGCAGGTCCGGGACAGGGAGTGCGGAACTGTTTTTT
TRBD2	14	.	TRBV6-5	TRBJ2-1	CASSPTSSYNEQFF	TGTGCCAGCAGCCCGACTAGCAGTTACAATGAGCAGTTCTTC
.	15	.	TRBV27	TRBJ2-3	CASSFGTEDFLGQYF	TGTGCCAGCAGTTTTGGGACCGAAGACTTTTTAGGGCAGTATTTT
TRBD1	15	.	TRBV6-6	TRBJ1-1	CASSYRQGWNTEAFF	TGTGCCAGCAGTTACCGACAGGGATGGAACACTGAAGCTTTCTTT
.	17	.	TRBV7-8	TRBJ1-5	CASSPVPWGNSNQPQHF	TGTGCCAGCAGCCCGGTGCCTTGGGGAAATAGCAATCAGCCCCAGCATTTT
.	12	.	TRBV13	TRBJ1-2	CASRSREVVYTF	TGTGCCAGCAGATCCAGGGAGGTGGTTTACACCTTC
TRBD2	15	.	TRBV12-5	TRBJ2-5	CASGLVPSGSETQYF	TGTGCTAGTGGTTTGGTACCCAGCGGGAGTGAGACCCAGTACTTC
.	14	.	TRBV7-9	TRBJ2-6	CASSLGAGANVLTF	TGTGCCAGCAGCTTAGGGGCTGGGGCCAACGTCCTGACTTTC
TRBD2	15	.	TRBV4-1	TRBJ2-5	CASSQVVGRQETQYF	TGCGCCAGCAGCCAAGTCGTCGGGAGGCAAGAGACCCAGTACTTC
TRBD1	15	.	TRBV10-3	TRBJ2-7	CAISAPGTASYEQYF	TGTGCCATCAGTGCTCCCGGGACAGCTTCCTACGAGCAGTACTTC
TRBD2	14	.	TRBV27	TRBJ2-1	CASSLGSGRYEQFF	TGTGCCAGCAGTTTGGGTAGCGGGAGGTATGAGCAGTTCTTC
.	11	.	TRBV27	TRBJ2-3	CASLWADTQYF	TGTGCCAGCCTTTGGGCAGATACGCAGTATTTT
.	17	.	TRBV11-3	TRBJ2-1	CASSLVGGAGKLDEQFF	TGTGCCAGCAGCTTAGTAGGCGGGGCGGGGAAGTTGGATGAGCAGTTCTTC
.	16	.	TRBV18	TRBJ1-1	CASSLSGGHLNTEAFF	TGTGCCAGCTCACTCTCGGGCGGACACCTGAACACTGAAGCTTTCTTT
.	14	once	TRBV27	TRBJ2-1	CASSLSRAGDEQFF	TGTGCCAGCAGTTTATCAAGGGCAGGGGATGAGCAGTTCTTC
.	14	once	TRBV10-3	TRBJ2-1	CAISDLDRRDEQFF	TGTGCCATCAGTGACCTCGATCGCAGGGATGAGCAGTTCTTC
.	15	.	TRBV30	TRBJ2-1	CAWRWGSGSYNEQFF	TGTGCCTGGAGATGGGGTAGTGGTTCCTACAATGAGCAGTTCTTC
.	14	.	TRBV28	TRBJ1-1	CASSPIDGNFEAFF	TGTGCCAGCAGTCCCATTGACGGTAACTTTGAAGCTTTCTTT
.	16	.	TRBV5-1	TRBJ2-3	CASSLGTATLTDTQYF	TGCGCCAGCAGCTTGGGGACAGCGACCCTCACAGATACGCAGTATTTT
TRBD2	15	once	TRBV7-9	TRBJ2-5	CASSLISGRLETQYF	TGTGCCAGCAGCTTAATAAGCGGGAGGTTGGAGACCCAGTACTTC
TRBD2	16	.	TRBV29-1	TRBJ2-3	CSVEFGLAASTDTQYF	TGCAGCGTTGAATTCGGACTAGCAGCCAGCACAGATACGCAGTATTTT
.	18	.	TRBV5-1	TRBJ1-4	CASSTDLREVATNEKLFF	TGCGCCAGCAGCACCGACTTGAGAGAAGTCGCAACTAATGAAAAACTGTTTTTT
.	13	few	TRBV2	TRBJ1-5	CASQTGGDQPQHF	TGTGCCAGCCAAACGGGGGGGGATCAGCCCCAGCATTTT
.	15	once	TRBV7-9	TRBJ1-4	CASTPDGPNNEKLFF	TGTGCCAGCACCCCGGACGGGCCAAATAATGAAAAACTGTTTTTT
TRBD2	15	.	TRBV10-2	TRBJ2-1	CASSALAGIYNEQFF	TGCGCCAGCAGTGCGCTAGCGGGTATATACAATGAGCAGTTCTTC
.	14	.	TRBV5-4	TRBJ2-2	CASSSNETPGELFF	TGTGCCAGCAGCTCGAATGAGACGCCCGGGGAGCTGTTTTTT
.	12	.	TRBV27	TRBJ2-4	CASSSPGDIQYF	TGTGCCAGCAGCTCCCCGGGGGACATTCAGTACTTC
TRBD2	11	.	TRBV30	TRBJ2-7	CAWLAGYEQYF	TGTGCCTGGCTAGCGGGCTACGAGCAGTACTTC
.	14	.	TRBV10-3	TRBJ2-7	CAISESGGGHEQYF	TGTGCCATCAGTGAGTCTGGGGGAGGACACGAGCAGTACTTC
.	14	.	TRBV4-2	TRBJ2-6	CASSQGPGANVLTF	TGTGCCAGCAGCCAGGGCCCCGGGGCCAACGTCCTGACTTTC
.	14	.	TRBV28	TRBJ2-3	CATLQPPGRDTQYF	TGTGCCACCCTACAACCGCCGGGGAGAGATACGCAGTATTTT
TRBD1	14	.	TRBV27	TRBJ1-6	CASTATGISSPLHF	TGTGCCAGCACCGCGACAGGGATCAGTTCACCCCTCCACTTT
TRBD1	16	once	TRBV10-1	TRBJ2-2	CASTFWDRGSTGELFF	TGCGCCAGCACCTTCTGGGACAGGGGGAGCACCGGGGAGCTGTTTTTT
TRBD1	11	.	TRBV25-1	TRBJ1-1	CASGRGLEAFF	TGTGCCAGCGGAAGGGGGCTTGAAGCTTTCTTT
.	13	.	TRBV11-2	TRBJ1-1	CASSLPQNTEAFF	TGTGCCAGCAGCTTGCCACAGAACACTGAAGCTTTCTTT
.	15	.	TRBV14	TRBJ2-2	CASSVRSVVTGELFF	TGTGCCAGCAGCGTCCGGAGCGTCGTTACCGGGGAGCTGTTTTTT
.	13	.	TRBV30	TRBJ1-2	CAWSTGGISGYTF	TGTGCCTGGAGCACGGGGGGAATCAGTGGCTACACCTTC
TRBD2	17	.	TRBV2	TRBJ2-5	CASSEVQAGGSPETQYF	TGTGCCAGCAGTGAGGTACAGGCCGGCGGGAGTCCAGAGACCCAGTACTTC
.	16	once	TRBV25-1	TRBJ1-4	CASSELGPTTNEKLFF	TGTGCCAGCAGTGAACTGGGCCCTACAACTAATGAAAAACTGTTTTTT
.	14	few	TRBV27	TRBJ1-1	CASSLWDASTEAFF	TGTGCCAGCAGTTTATGGGACGCGTCCACTGAAGCTTTCTTT
.	14	.	TRBV6-6	TRBJ1-2	CASSYSDLNYGYTF	TGTGCCAGCAGTTACTCAGACCTTAACTATGGCTACACCTTC
TRBD1	17	.	TRBV11-1	TRBJ1-1	CASSPRDRAFPNTEAFF	TGTGCCAGCAGCCCCCGGGACAGGGCCTTTCCGAACACTGAAGCTTTCTTT
TRBD2	15	.	TRBV6-5	TRBJ2-7	CASSHPPSGEPEQYF	TGTGCCAGCAGCCACCCTCCCAGCGGGGAACCAGAGCAGTACTTC
.	14	.	TRBV27	TRBJ2-7	CASSTDGLFGGQYF	TGTGCCAGCAGTACGGACGGATTATTTGGCGGGCAGTACTTC
.	16	.	TRBV27	TRBJ1-4	CASSLSGLASDEKLFF	TGTGCCAGCAGTTTATCGGGTTTGGCGAGTGATGAAAAACTGTTTTTT
.	14	.	TRBV6-5	TRBJ1-2	CASRQGPGDYGYTF	TGTGCCAGCAGACAGGGACCCGGGGACTATGGCTACACCTTC
.	15	.	TRBV27	TRBJ2-7	CASGGGQGESYEQYF	TGTGCCAGCGGGGGGGGGCAGGGGGAATCCTACGAGCAGTACTTC
TRBD2	15	.	TRBV6-1	TRBJ2-1	CASRRREDTYNEQFF	TGTGCCAGCAGAAGGCGGGAGGATACCTACAATGAGCAGTTCTTC
.	13	once	TRBV21-1	TRBJ2-7	CAMPPGQGAEQYF	TGTGCCATGCCCCCGGGACAGGGGGCCGAGCAGTACTTC
.	15	.	TRBV6-1	TRBJ2-7	CASSEMEASSYEQYF	TGTGCCAGCAGTGAAATGGAGGCGTCGTCCTACGAGCAGTACTTC
.	13	.	TRBV11-2	TRBJ2-3	CASSTVNTDTQYF	TGTGCCAGCAGCACCGTTAACACAGATACGCAGTATTTT